Below, 25 T cell receptor beta chains from the same sample are listed, as sequenced in a study of T cells after posttransplantation cyclophosphamide. Assay: immunoSEQ multiplex PCR; the TCRdb copy retains only in-frame clones and omits some. Listed here are about 24,000 clones without any singletons, the top ten holding 6.6%. Input material: PBMCs. These receptors originate from a woman aged 60-75 years in good health, CMV-negative, and a related stem cell transplant donor.

This clone was counted many times. The chain employs TRBV5-6 and TRBJ1-3; D ambiguous. Trimming removed 7 bases from V and 0 bases from J, with 8 bases in between. The germline CDR1 and CDR2 sequences are SGHDT and YYEEEE. The CDR3 is made up of 13 amino acids. As DNA, the CDR3 is TGTGCCAGCTCGTTTCTCTCTGGAAACACCATATATTTT. Translating gives CASSFLSGNTIYF.

The table lists this clone with many counts. The chain combines TRBV7-9 with TRBJ1-1; the D is unclear. CDR3 length: 13 amino acids. Germline CDR1 is SEHNR and CDR2 is FQNEAQ (reference sequence). Trimming took off 3 bases at V and 7 bases at J, with 12 bases between the two ends. The CDR3 coding sequence is TGTGCCAGCAGCTTGGCCCAAGAGGGTGAAGCTTTCTTT. Its translation: CASSLAQEGEAFF.

There are many counts of this clone. The rearrangement uses TRBV6-1 and TRBJ2-7; 12 bases are shared with TRBD2. Per germline, CDR1 MNHNS and CDR2 SASEGT. V lost 5 bases, J lost 3 bases, and 5 bases stayed unmatched. The CDR3 extends over 15 amino acids. CDR3 coding DNA: TGTGCCAGCAGTTCCACTAGCGGGAGGAGCTACGAGCAGTACTTC. It codes for CASSSTSGRSYEQYF.

This clone came up many times. This sequence joins TRBV4-3 and TRBJ1-1; the match to TRBD1 covers 9 bases. CDR3 length: 15 amino acids. The junction had 13 bases not matched to a gene; V was cut back by 3 bases and J by 11 bases. CDR1 LGHNA and CDR2 YSLEER come from the germline V gene. The CDR3 sequence: CASSQSTGGIGSAFF. The CDR3 DNA sequence: TGCGCCAGCAGCCAGTCGACAGGGGGGATCGGGAGTGCTTTCTTT.

Ten or more counts support this clone. This sample also contains other DNA sequences that code for the same CDR3. V and J are TRBV15 and TRBJ2-3; 11 bases are a match to TRBD1. This CDR3 has 14 residues. CDR1 LNHNV and CDR2 YYDKDF come from the germline V gene (reference sequence). Trimming removed 5 bases from V and 6 bases from J; junction bases left unmatched: 4. CDR3 region: CATSRDRGTDTQYF. The CDR3 nucleotides read TGTGCCACCAGCCGGGACAGGGGGACGGATACGCAGTATTTT. Supplemented by reference TRBV15 and TRBJ2-3, the full variable domain reads DAMVIQNPRYQVTQFGKPVTLSCSQTLNHNVMYWYQQKSSQAPKLLFHYYDKDFNNEADTPDNFQSRRPNTSFCFLDIRSPGLGDTAMYLCATSRDRGTDTQYFGPGTRLTVL.

The sample holds many counts of this clone. This sequence joins TRBV5-8 and TRBJ1-6, with 7 bases aligning to TRBD1. CDR1 is SGHTS, CDR2 YDEGEE, per germline. The trim removed 4 bases at V and 3 bases at J, leaving 4 bases unmatched. This CDR3 is built from 15 residues. The CDR3 sequence is CASSPGQRYNSPLHF. CDR3 nucleotides: TGTGCCAGCAGCCCGGGACAGCGCTATAATTCACCCCTCCACTTT.

In its sample, this clone was seen many times. This chain uses TRBV19 with TRBJ2-7, with 14 bases fitting TRBD2. With 5 bases clipped from V and 3 bases from J, the junction kept 3 bases outside the gene matches. The CDR3 length is 15 residues. Looked up from germline, CDR1 is LNHDA and CDR2 is SQIVND (reference sequence). CDR3 nucleotide sequence: TGTGCCAGTAGTGTAGGACTAGCGGGAGGCTACGAGCAGTACTTC. This codes for CASSVGLAGGYEQYF.

In its sample, this clone was seen many times. V usage is TRBV28 and J usage is TRBJ2-2; D is undetermined. The CDR3 is 14 residues long. V lost 8 bases to trimming and J lost 4 bases, with 14 bases between them. Per germline, CDR1 MDHEN and CDR2 SYDVKM. The CDR3 here is CASSPSVVTGELFF. CDR3 sequence (DNA): TGTGCCAGCTCCCCGAGCGTGGTCACCGGGGAGCTGTTTTTT.

This clone was recorded many times. The rearrangement joins TRBV9 to TRBJ2-3; 8 bases agree with TRBD2. Germline CDR1 and CDR2: SGDLS and YYNGEE. This CDR3 is 16 amino acids long. Unmatched junction bases numbered 10, after V lost 4 bases and J lost 3 bases. The CDR3 coding sequence is TGTGCCAGCAGCTTTTGGGATAGCGGGAAAACAGATACGCAGTATTTT. Protein: CASSFWDSGKTDTQYF. The variable domain in full, with the rest retrieved from reference TRBV9 and TRBJ2-3, is DSGVTQTPKHLITATGQRVTLRCSPRSGDLSVYWYQQSLDQGLQFLIQYYNGEERAKGNILERFSAQQFPDLHSELNLSSLELGDSALYFCASSFWDSGKTDTQYFGPGTRLTVL.

The chain has TRBV25-1 and TRBJ2-3, with D hard to call. This CDR3 spans 14 amino acids. Germline CDR1 MGHDK, CDR2 SYGVNS. Trimming stripped 1 base from V and 2 bases from J, with 7 bases between. The DNA of the CDR3 is TGTGCCAGCAGTGAATCGGTGGTCACAGATACGCAGTATTTT. Translating it yields CASSESVVTDTQYF.

The chain joins TRBV6-5 to TRBJ2-3, with 9 positions matching TRBD2. CDR3 length equals 16 residues. Germline-derived CDR1 and CDR2 are MNHEY and SVGAGI. V lost 4 bases and J lost 1; bases outside the gene matches: 6. In DNA form, the CDR3 reads TGTGCCAGCAGTTCCCCGACTAGCGGAGGCACAGATACGCAGTATTTT. This encodes CASSSPTSGGTDTQYF.

The CDR3 region has the DNA TGTGCCAGCAGTGATCCCGGGACACGCTCTGGAAACACCATATATTTT. It specifies CASSDPGTRSGNTIYF. The V call is TRBV28, the J call TRBJ1-3; D possibly corresponds to TRBD1 (6 bases). The CDR3 sequence is 16 residues long. Per germline, CDR1 MDHEN and CDR2 SYDVKM. V lost 5 bases, J lost 0 bases, and 14 bases lay in between.

The chain employs TRBV30 and TRBJ2-3; D may be TRBD1 (6 bases). Trimming shortened V by 1 base and J by 4 bases, and 9 bases separated the two germline ends. This CDR3 is built from 13 residues. Germline CDR1 reads GTSNPN; CDR2 reads SVGIG (reference sequence). In DNA form, the CDR3 reads TGTGCCTGGAGTGGAGGGGGTCCAGATACGCAGTATTTT. Protein sequence: CAWSGGGPDTQYF. The full variable domain, its missing parts supplied by reference TRBV30 and TRBJ2-3, is SQTIHQWPATLVQPVGSPLSLECTVEGTSNPNLYWYRQAAGRGLQLLFYSVGIGQISSEVPQNLSASRPQDRQFILSSKKLLLSDSGFYLCAWSGGGPDTQYFGPGTRLTVL.

V usage is TRBV4-2 and J usage is TRBJ2-7; possible D gene TRBD2, 6 bases. The CDR3 length is 14 residues. In germline, CDR1 is LGHNA, CDR2 YNFKEQ. The V end was cut by 0 bases, the J end by 6 bases, with 12 bases between. CDR3 protein: CASSQDGIGGEQYF. CDR3 sequence (DNA): TGTGCCAGCAGCCAAGATGGGATCGGGGGCGAGCAGTACTTC.

The table lists this clone with many counts. The chain is built from TRBV19 and TRBJ1-5; D not resolved. This CDR3 region has 12 residues. Germline values: CDR1 LNHDA, CDR2 SQIVND (reference sequence). The V end lost 1 base, the J end lost 5 bases, and 3 bases lay between the germline ends. CDR3 amino acids: CASSIADQPQHF. The CDR3 nucleotides read TGTGCCAGTAGTATAGCTGATCAGCCCCAGCATTTT.

This clone was picked up a small number of times. This chain joins TRBV19 and TRBJ2-1, with 14 bases matching TRBD2. Per germline, CDR1 LNHDA and CDR2 SQIVND (reference sequence). Trimming at V came to 2 bases and at J to 8 bases, leaving 8 bases not matched to a gene. This CDR3 has 17 residues. The CDR3 sequence: CASSIIPTSGGAYEQFF. The DNA of the CDR3 is TGTGCCAGTAGTATAATCCCGACTAGCGGGGGGGCGTATGAGCAGTTCTTC.

This clone has ten or more counts. The rearrangement uses TRBV15 and TRBJ1-1, with D possibly matching TRBD1 (5 bases). Germline V lookup: CDR1 LNHNV, CDR2 YYDKDF (reference sequence). There are 11 residues in the CDR3. Trimming stripped 8 bases from V and 5 bases from J, with 9 bases between. CDR3 in amino acids: CATWRGTEAFF. As DNA, the CDR3 is TGTGCCACCTGGAGGGGTACTGAAGCTTTCTTT.

There are many counts of this clone. J is TRBJ2-2 and V is TRBV7-2; 7 nucleotides agree with TRBD2. Germline CDR1 SGHTA, CDR2 FQGNSA. V shed 0 bases, J shed 7 bases, and the junction held 5 bases outside the gene matches. The CDR3 contains 15 residues. This chain's CDR3 is CASSLAGGFGGELFF. CDR3 sequence (DNA): TGTGCCAGCAGCTTAGCGGGAGGGTTCGGCGGGGAGCTGTTTTTT.

This clone was recorded many times. The CDR3 is CAPGYRATYEQYV. In DNA form, the CDR3 reads TGCGCCCCGGGGTACAGGGCCACCTACGAGCAGTACGTC. The chain employs TRBV5-1 and TRBJ2-7, with a tentative D call TRBD1 (6 bases). CDR1 and CDR2 from the germline V gene are SGHRS and YFSETQ. Trimming removed 10 bases from V and 2 bases from J, with 16 bases in between. This CDR3 has 13 residues.

This clone was detected ten times or more. J is TRBJ2-4 and V is TRBV11-2; D not resolved. CDR3 length: 14 residues. CDR1 SGHAT and CDR2 FQNNGV come from the germline V gene. Between the trimmed V and J ends, which lost 1 base and 0 bases, there was a span of 4 bases. The CDR3 loop is CASSLALAKNIQYF. For the CDR3, the DNA is TGTGCCAGCAGCTTAGCTTTAGCCAAAAACATTCAGTACTTC.

This clone was seen at least ten times. The rearrangement joins TRBV6-6 to TRBJ1-5; TRBD1 matches at 8 bases. The germline V gene encodes CDR1 MNHNY and CDR2 SVGAGI (reference sequence). CDR3 length: 13 amino acids. V lost 6 bases and J lost 6; bases outside the gene matches: 4. This CDR3 reads CASSRGQGQPQHF. CDR3 coding DNA: TGTGCCAGCAGCCGAGGACAGGGTCAGCCCCAGCATTTT.

This clone showed up many times. The genes are TRBV6-1 and TRBJ1-1; 8 nucleotides match TRBD1. This CDR3 contains 14 residues. Germline V CDR1 and CDR2: MNHNS, SASEGT. V lost 6 bases and J lost 5; bases outside the gene matches: 8. For the CDR3, the DNA is TGTGCCAGCAGACAGGGGGGATTCGTGACTGAAGCTTTCTTT. This encodes CASRQGGFVTEAFF.

There are many counts of this clone. This chain joins TRBV29-1 and TRBJ2-1; 11 nucleotides match TRBD1. The V segment lost 6 bases and the J segment 3 bases; nucleotides outside the gene matches: 1. Germline CDR1 and CDR2: SQVTM and ANQGSEA. The CDR3 spans 13 residues. In DNA, the CDR3 is TGCAGCGTAGGGACAGGGGGCTACAATGAGCAGTTCTTC. Amino acids: CSVGTGGYNEQFF.

This clone occurred many times. V and J are TRBV18 and TRBJ2-7, with D possibly TRBD2 on 6 matching bases. V was pared by 4 bases and J by 5 bases, with 12 bases between. The CDR3 has 13 amino acids. Germline values: CDR1 KGHSH, CDR2 LQKENI. The CDR3 loop reads CASSLGTGDEQYV. For the CDR3, the DNA is TGTGCCAGCTCACTCGGGACGGGGGACGAGCAGTACGTC.

The table lists this clone with many counts. The chain couples TRBV7-3 to TRBJ1-2, with TRBD1 as a possible D gene (5 bases). The V end was cut by 6 bases, the J end by 5 bases, with 13 bases between. Germline V gives CDR1 SGHTA, CDR2 FQGTGA. This CDR3 comprises 13 residues. Written as DNA, the CDR3 is TGTGCCAGCAGTTTATTCGGGGGGTATGGCTACACCTTC. Translating it yields CASSLFGGYGYTF.